Below, 4 T cell receptor beta chains from the same sample are listed, as sequenced in a study of regulatory T cells in long-lasting Graves disease (dated by TCRdb to the early 2020s). The method behind the library was multiplex PCR. Sequencing instrument: Illumina HiSeq 4000. TCR beta libraries were built with iRepertoire HTBI primers and Arm-PCR amplification of CDR3 regions. Starting from the raw public reads, TCRdb applied fastp trimming at Q25, assembled clones with MiXCR and retained in-frame beta chains. Rows are unified per CDR3 protein, each entry keeping the most common DNA and genes. For this sample the table gives roughly 610,000 distinct CDR3 sequences, of which approximately 16% were detected only once. The top ten hold around 11% of the sample. The time point label of this sample denotes: newly diagnosed GD, antithyroid drugs for less than 3 months. RNA was extracted from PBMCs in TRIzol for both TCR sequencing and RNA sequencing.

In addition, the sample was reused for a study of T cells in Graves' hyperthyroidism and ophthalmopathy.

The sample was peripheral blood mononuclear cells (PBMCs), taken at new diagnosis, from a patient treated with antithyroid drugs. The source of these receptors is a man in his late teens or twenties with Graves disease. Donor details come from another sample of the same person, matched by shared clones.

The table lists this clonotype with many counts. V is TRBV6-1 and J is TRBJ1-1; 8 bases match TRBD1. V lost 4 bases, J lost 5 bases, and 6 bases stayed unmatched. Looked up from germline, CDR1 is MNHNS and CDR2 is SASEGT. This CDR3 contains 14 residues. The CDR3 sequence is CASSGQGLKTEAFF. The CDR3 DNA reads as TGTGCCAGCAGTGGACAGGGGTTAAAGACTGAAGCTTTCTTT.

This clonotype was picked up many times. The chain uses TRBV20-1 and TRBJ2-7; TRBD2 matches at 7 bases. J was trimmed by 0 bases and V by 0 bases; bases with no gene match: 5. This CDR3 spans 15 amino acids. The germline gives CDR1 DFQATT, CDR2 SNEGSKA (reference sequence). CDR3 sequence reads: CSARDKAGSSYEQYF. DNA for the CDR3: TGCAGTGCTAGAGATAAAGCGGGAAGCTCCTACGAGCAGTACTTC.

This clonotype occurred many times. The chain joins TRBV28 to TRBJ2-7; tentatively, D is TRBD1 (6 bases). Trimming removed 5 bases at V and 4 bases at J, with 12 bases between. The CDR3 length is 13 residues. From germline, CDR1 is MDHEN and CDR2 SYDVKM. In nucleotides, the CDR3 is TGTGCCAGCAGTACAGGGAGCGTTTACGAGCAGTACTTC. Amino acid sequence: CASSTGSVYEQYF.

This clonotype showed up many times. The chain combines TRBV28 with TRBJ2-6; the D is unclear. In germline, CDR1 is MDHEN, CDR2 SYDVKM. CDR3 length equals 15 residues. V was trimmed by 5 bases and J by 1 base, leaving 9 bases between them. The CDR3 nucleotides read TGTGCCAGCAGTGATTTCGGATCTGGGGCCAACGTCCTGACTTTC. Protein: CASSDFGSGANVLTF.